The 17 T cell receptor beta chains below all came from one sample that was sequenced in a study of blood T cell repertoires in COVID-19. Sequencing was performed with immunoSEQ multiplex PCR; in TCRdb, only in-frame clones are kept and a portion is missing. The sample records about 87,000 clones, about 79% being singletons. The sequenced sample consisted of peripheral blood. All receptors come from a woman between 45 and 60 years old with acute or convalescent COVID-19.

This rearrangement joins TRBV24-1 to TRBJ2-3; 12 bases match TRBD2. Germline lookup yields CDR1 KGHDR and CDR2 SFDVKD. There are 18 residues in the CDR3. V lost 4 bases, J lost 0 bases, and 7 bases stayed unmatched. CDR3 sequence (DNA): TGTGCCACCAGTGACCCTCGAGGACTAGCGGGGAGCACAGATACGCAGTATTTT. Protein: CATSDPRGLAGSTDTQYF.

The table lists this clone with a few counts. The same CDR3 can be traced to other DNA sequences in this sample. This chain joins TRBV28 and TRBJ1-2; 7 bases match TRBD1. The CDR3 consists of 13 residues. After removal of 5 bases from V and 4 bases from J, the junction contained 4 bases not matched to a gene. The V gene's germline CDR1 is MDHEN and CDR2 SYDVKM. The CDR3 DNA reads as TGTGCCAGCAGTCCGGGACAGATCTATGGCTACACCTTC. This translates into CASSPGQIYGYTF.

The chain has TRBV5-6 and TRBJ1-1; TRBD1 matches 7 bases. CDR1 and CDR2 from the germline V gene are SGHDT and YYEEEE. J was trimmed by 5 bases and V by 3 bases; bases with no gene match: 7. This CDR3 contains 14 residues. CDR3 in DNA: TGTGCCAGCAGCTCCCGCCAGGGGGTAACTGAAGCTTTCTTT. This translates into CASSSRQGVTEAFF.

The chain recombines TRBV19 with TRBJ1-1; a weak D match, TRBD1 (6 bases). Trimming pared 10 bases from V and 1 base from J, leaving 13 bases between. There are 13 residues in the CDR3. Germline assignment: CDR1 LNHDA and CDR2 SQIVND (reference sequence). The CDR3 DNA sequence: TGTGCCACTCGACAGGATTGGAACACTGAAGCTTTCTTT. Residues: CATRQDWNTEAFF.

The chain joins TRBV9 to TRBJ1-1; D is unresolved. Germline V lookup: CDR1 SGDLS, CDR2 YYNGEE. V lost 4 bases and J lost 2, with 15 bases in between. The CDR3 consists of 15 residues. The CDR3 reads CASSRRVDFNTEAFF. The CDR3 nucleotides are TGTGCCAGCAGCCGCCGGGTAGACTTCAACACTGAAGCTTTCTTT.

The chain is built from TRBV28 and TRBJ1-2; the D gene is possibly TRBD1 (6 bases). The CDR3 extends over 16 amino acids. Trimming left V 2 bases short and J 8 bases short, with 21 bases between. CDR1 is MDHEN and CDR2 is SYDVKM in the germline V gene. DNA of the CDR3: TGTGCCAGCAGTTTAAGGGTTGGGCAGGGGATCGCAGGCTACACCTTC. This gives the protein CASSLRVGQGIAGYTF.

This chain connects TRBV12-3 or TRBV12-4 to TRBJ2-2; D ambiguous. V dropped 6 bases and J dropped 6 bases, with 8 bases sitting between them. This CDR3 has 12 amino acids. The DNA of the CDR3 is TGTGCCAGCAGCTTCCTCCCCGGGGAGCTGTTTTTT. Encoded protein: CASSFLPGELFF.

The chain uses TRBV9 and TRBJ2-5; TRBD2 matches at 8 bases. The CDR3 consists of 16 residues. Trimming at V came to 4 bases and at J to 2 bases, leaving 10 bases not matched to a gene. Germline V gives CDR1 SGDLS, CDR2 YYNGEE. As DNA, the CDR3 is TGTGCCAGCAGCCCCCGTCTGGCGGGGGGACAAGAGACCCAGTACTTC. It specifies CASSPRLAGGQETQYF. Supplemented by reference TRBV9 and TRBJ2-5, the full variable domain reads DSGVTQTPKHLITATGQRVTLRCSPRSGDLSVYWYQQSLDQGLQFLIQYYNGEERAKGNILERFSAQQFPDLHSELNLSSLELGDSALYFCASSPRLAGGQETQYFGPGTRLLVL.

The gene calls are TRBV19 and TRBJ1-2; TRBD1 aligns across 7 bases. The CDR3 length is 15 residues. From germline, CDR1 is LNHDA and CDR2 SQIVND (reference sequence). V shed 5 bases and J 6 bases; nucleotides not matched to a gene: 12. This chain's CDR3 is CASSLSITGVNGYTF. The CDR3 nucleotides are TGTGCCAGTAGTCTTAGTATCACAGGGGTGAATGGCTACACCTTC.

V and J are TRBV15 and TRBJ2-3; TRBD2 aligns across 14 bases. V gave up 3 bases and J gave up 2 bases; unmatched junction bases: 7. The CDR3 totals 18 residues. CDR1 and CDR2 from the germline V gene are LNHNV and YYDKDF (reference sequence). The CDR3 DNA reads TGTGCCACCAGCAGGGACCGGGGACTAGCGGGGGTCACAGATACGCAGTATTTT. This gives the protein CATSRDRGLAGVTDTQYF.

The rearrangement joins TRBV28 to TRBJ1-1, with D possibly being TRBD1 (6 bases). Germline CDR1 and CDR2: MDHEN and SYDVKM. V shed 6 bases and J shed 0 bases, with 17 bases lying between them. This CDR3 region has 16 residues. CDR3 loop: CASRLTGTHLNTEAFF. In DNA, the CDR3 is TGTGCCAGCAGACTGACCGGGACACACCTGAACACTGAAGCTTTCTTT.

This clone has only a few counts. J is TRBJ1-2 and V is TRBV4-1; D may be TRBD1 (5 bases). V was shortened by 0 bases and J by 2 bases, with 16 bases between the two germline ends. The germline CDR1 and CDR2 sequences are MGHRA and YSYEKL. The CDR3 length is 17 residues. This chain's CDR3 is CASSQDFQGTQNYGYTF. Here the CDR3 DNA reads TGCGCCAGCAGCCAAGATTTTCAGGGTACCCAGAACTATGGCTACACCTTC.

The chain employs TRBV19 and TRBJ1-6; D is ambiguous. V was pared by 3 bases and J by 3 bases, with 9 bases between. Germline V gene sequence: CDR1 LNHDA, CDR2 SQIVND (reference sequence). The CDR3 contains 15 residues. The DNA for the CDR3 is TGTGCCAGTAGTATTGACGGAGACTATAATTCACCCCTCCACTTT. Its translation is CASSIDGDYNSPLHF. Full variable domain (missing parts from reference TRBV19 and TRBJ1-6): DGGITQSPKYLFRKEGQNVTLSCEQNLNHDAMYWYRQDPGQGLRLIYYSQIVNDFQKGDIAEGYSVSREKKESFPLTVTSAQKNPTAFYLCASSIDGDYNSPLHFGNGTRLTVT.

V gene TRBV6-2 or TRBV6-3 combines with J gene TRBJ1-1, with a possible D match to TRBD1 (5 bases). Trimming took off 2 bases at V and 0 bases at J, with 16 bases between the two ends. The V gene's germline CDR1 is MNHEY and CDR2 SVGEGT. The CDR3 runs to 17 residues. CDR3 protein: CASSYVAGPLVNTEAFF. Here the CDR3 DNA reads TGTGCCAGCAGTTACGTGGCAGGGCCCCTGGTGAACACTGAAGCTTTCTTT.

This clone was seen a single time. J is TRBJ1-6 and V is TRBV3-1 (or the pseudogene TRBV3-2); 9 bases align to TRBD1. The germline CDR1 and CDR2 sequences are LGHDT and YNNKEL (reference sequence). V was pared by 3 bases and J by 10 bases, with 7 bases of the junction left unmatched. This CDR3 comprises 15 residues. CDR3 loop: CASSHGDRVFSPLHF. As DNA, the CDR3 is TGTGCCAGCAGCCATGGGGACAGGGTATTCTCACCCCTCCACTTT.

This chain connects TRBV2 to TRBJ1-6; no reliable D call. V was cut by 1 base and J by 9 bases, with 10 bases left in between. From germline, CDR1 is SNHLY and CDR2 FYNNEI. The CDR3 spans 14 residues. The CDR3 DNA follows: TGTGCCAGCAGTGAAGGACGGTCGGGTTCACCCCTCCACTTT. This translates into CASSEGRSGSPLHF.

V gene TRBV5-5 combines with J gene TRBJ1-2; D unresolved. V was clipped by 1 base and J by 8 bases, with 12 bases between them. The CDR3 loop spans 13 amino acids. Germline CDR1 is SGHKS and CDR2 is YYEKEE (reference sequence). Written as DNA, the CDR3 is TGTGCCAGCAGCTTGAGGAGCGCCGGGGGCTACACCTTC. This gives the protein CASSLRSAGGYTF. Full variable domain (outside the CDR3, taken from reference TRBV5-5 and TRBJ1-2): DAGVTQSPTHLIKTRGQQVTLRCSPISGHKSVSWYQQVLGQGPQFIFQYYEKEERGRGNFPDRFSARQFPNYSSELNVNALLLGDSALYLCASSLRSAGGYTFGSGTRLTVV.